Listed here is a single T cell receptor (beta chain). The antigen is undetermined. Repertoires were generated with immunoSEQ multiplex PCR, while TCRdb's copy carries only in-frame clones and drops some. The data hold over 100,000 clones, with about 71% observed a single time. This CDR3 has 16 amino acids. Germline V gene lookup returns CDR1 MDHEN and CDR2 SYDVKM. The germline V and J ends were trimmed by 5 bases and 4 bases, with 15 bases remaining between them. This record belongs to a study of shared clonotypes between healthy human individuals. Across the study: Donors consisted of two women and a few men between 18 and 49. For every donor, three CD4 naive, three CD4 memory, two CD8 naive and one CD8 memory plates were used. The study, taken as a whole, reports: The study found lower generation probabilities in non-shared clonotypes than in those shared by all four donors.

In CD8 memory, CD45RO+ cells were put together with CCR7-negative CD45RA+ TemRA cells. The sequenced sample was memory CD8+ T cells sorted from blood. Specified subset: CD45RO+ cells pooled with CCR7-negative TemRA cells. The source is a woman under 40 in good health. The V gene is TRBV28, the J gene TRBJ2-6; D is unclear. The CDR3 nucleotides read TGTGCCAGCAGTGGGCGCGTCGGCGTAGGGGCCAACGTCCTGACTTTC. This codes for CASSGRVGVGANVLTF.